This TCR beta chain was observed in a study of blood T cell repertoires in COVID-19. Germline V gene sequence: CDR1 MNHEY, CDR2 SVGAGI. This CDR3 spans 14 amino acids. V lost 3 bases, J lost 7 bases, and 12 bases lay in between. The data were produced by immunoSEQ multiplex PCR, yet TCRdb's version contains in-frame clones alone and is incomplete. Seen here are 150,000 to 200,000 clones, around 85% observed once, and the top ten hold over 9.5%. What was sequenced was peripheral blood. The clonotype was recovered from a woman aged 55-70 years with COVID-19, enrolled during active disease. V and J are TRBV6-5 and TRBJ1-4; the D is unclear. The CDR3 protein is CASSYEQSGEKLFF. CDR3 nucleotide sequence: TGTGCCAGCAGTTATGAGCAGTCGGGTGAAAAACTGTTTTTT.